This T cell receptor (beta chain) was sequenced for a study of cytomegalovirus exposure and HLA in healthy donors. Study-wide context: The roughly 110 validation repertoires matched the 666 first-cohort repertoires in platform, a later analysis reported.

This clone was seen only once. What it binds is not known. V was shortened by 8 bases and J by 4 bases, with 12 bases between the two germline ends. In germline, CDR1 is SGHTA, CDR2 FQGNSA. This CDR3 is built from 13 residues. Regarding the study as a whole: In vitro testing confirmed a few CMV-associated chains as specific for CMV antigens. TCR clusters originating in the first cohort tended to co-occur in the 110 or so validation repertoires, according to a later analysis.

Assay used: immunoSEQ multiplex PCR; TCRdb lists only in-frame clones, some missing. Among roughly 60,000 clones listed, about 91% were seen once. The chain uses TRBV7-2 and TRBJ2-1; TRBD2 is a possible D gene (6 bases). The sequence was collected from a woman in her thirties in good health and CMV-seronegative. Sequencing was performed on PBMCs. CDR3 DNA: TGTGCCAGCGGGGGACTTCAATACAATGAGCAGTTCTTC. This encodes CASGGLQYNEQFF.